These T cell receptor beta chains were read from a single sample in a study of blood T cell repertoires in COVID-19. Assay: immunoSEQ multiplex PCR; the TCRdb copy retains only in-frame clones and omits some. The profile covers about 170,000 clones, with 83% appearing a single time and under 2.5% taken by the ten largest. Source material: peripheral blood. The receptors shown here come from an elderly woman with acute or convalescent COVID-19. The conserved cysteine and the conserved F or W are not part of the CDR3 here. Fields, in order: J gene, D gene, V gene, CDR3 protein. The D gene is left open where the match is weak.

TRBJ2-1 | TRBD2 | TRBV3-1/TRBV3-2 | ASPLPSGGAF
TRBJ2-4 | - | TRBV5-4 | ASSLDRDLAKNIQY
TRBJ2-1 | TRBD2 | TRBV5-1 | ASSLESSGSYNEQF
TRBJ2-2 | - | TRBV10-3 | AISEGLAGTNTGELF
TRBJ1-2 | - | TRBV5-6 | ASSSAAGRDGYT
TRBJ2-2 | TRBD1 | TRBV6-5 | ASRRDRPITGELF
TRBJ1-1 | - | TRBV19 | ASSIGGSRSAEAF
TRBJ1-5 | TRBD1 | TRBV28 | ASSQTDRARQPQH
TRBJ2-7 | TRBD2 | TRBV3-1/TRBV3-2 | ASSQAWTSGYEQY
TRBJ2-2 | TRBD1 | TRBV4-1 | ASSQDRAGGRTGELF
TRBJ2-3 | TRBD1 | TRBV12-3/TRBV12-4 | ASSFQGADTQY
TRBJ2-2 | - | TRBV2 | ASSDRNRGGELF
TRBJ1-1 | TRBD1 | TRBV6-6 | ASSYAGQGNTEAF
TRBJ2-7 | TRBD1 | TRBV5-1 | ASSLSDRGYEQY
TRBJ1-2 | - | TRBV7-9 | ASSLGSYGYT
TRBJ1-3 | TRBD1 | TRBV5-6 | ASRRQGTSGNTIY
TRBJ2-1 | TRBD1 | TRBV11-3 | ASSPDRGLRNEQF
TRBJ1-2 | - | TRBV5-6 | VSSLKGIFGYT
TRBJ2-2 | TRBD1 | TRBV30 | AWAGTVNTGELF
TRBJ2-1 | TRBD1 | TRBV5-4 | ASSQDQGTAYNEQF
TRBJ1-6 | TRBD1 | TRBV6-5 | ASTAGTGRSPLH
TRBJ2-7 | TRBD1 | TRBV4-3 | ASSQERQGAYEQY
TRBJ1-2 | - | TRBV3-1/TRBV3-2 | ASSQDGQGRGYT
TRBJ2-7 | - | TRBV10-2 | ATSLSGGDNEQY
TRBJ2-1 | TRBD2 | TRBV7-6 | ASSLGLAGGYNEQF
TRBJ1-1 | - | TRBV18 | ASSPPRTAMNTEAF
TRBJ1-4 | TRBD1 | TRBV27 | ASRRQGDEKLF
TRBJ2-3 | - | TRBV5-1 | ASSLPWPPSTDTQY
TRBJ2-2 | - | TRBV4-3 | ASSQSGGASTGELF
TRBJ1-2 | - | TRBV6-5 | ASSYSDRIGDGYT
TRBJ1-5 | TRBD1 | TRBV9 | ASSAGTGVLGNQPQH
TRBJ2-3 | - | TRBV15 | ATSPLEGSTDTQY
TRBJ1-2 | - | TRBV5-1 | ASSFTGGAYGYT
TRBJ2-3 | TRBD2 | TRBV3-1/TRBV3-2 | ASSQLAGASNTQY
TRBJ2-2 | TRBD2 | TRBV6-4 | ASSALAGDTGELF
TRBJ1-1 | - | TRBV5-1 | ASSLTGSNTEAF
TRBJ2-7 | TRBD2 | TRBV5-5 | ASSWRGAAEQY
TRBJ1-6 | - | TRBV4-2 | ASSQVDSNYNSPLH
TRBJ2-3 | TRBD2 | TRBV10-3 | AISLGLAGGIDTQY
TRBJ1-6 | TRBD1 | TRBV5-4 | ASSFGGQGMGNSPLH
TRBJ2-7 | - | TRBV15 | ATSRDREQY
TRBJ2-3 | TRBD2 | TRBV9 | ASSDSVSGRADTQY
TRBJ1-5 | - | TRBV27 | ASAGDGNQPQH
TRBJ2-3 | - | TRBV5-4 | ASSLAPQGRSLDTQY
TRBJ1-2 | - | TRBV27 | ASSLGWGEGGYT
TRBJ2-1 | TRBD2 | TRBV24-1 | ATSEASGNNEQF
TRBJ1-4 | TRBD1 | TRBV30 | AWRGDRGEGKLF
TRBJ2-5 | - | TRBV7-9 | ASSFAGQRTQY
TRBJ2-7 | TRBD1 | TRBV3-1/TRBV3-2 | ASSQEERGREQY
TRBJ2-5 | - | TRBV24-1 | ATSDGRGTQETQY
TRBJ2-1 | - | TRBV9 | ASSGPLERGNNEQF
TRBJ1-3 | - | TRBV4-3 | ASSQDSAGTLSGNTIY
TRBJ1-2 | TRBD1 | TRBV6-5 | ASSPQGWEGYT
TRBJ1-3 | - | TRBV19 | ASSRGGGRSGNTIY